The rows below give T cell receptor beta chains drawn from one sample of a study of T cell responses to AZD1222 COVID-19 vaccine. Only in-frame clones appear in the TCRdb table, and some are missing; sequencing was by immunoSEQ multiplex PCR. The sample includes over 100,000 clones, approximately 87% of them seen just once. This material consisted of peripheral blood, taken on day 0 of AZD1222 vaccination. These TCRs come from an adult in good health. CDR3s include the opening cysteine and the closing phenylalanine or tryptophan. The order of the fields is clone size, J gene, D gene, V gene, CDR3 protein, CDR3 DNA. A D gene is named only where the DNA matches it firmly. Clone size appears in some rows only: once, few, many, or a class for an expanded clone.

clone size: -; J gene: TRBJ2-5; D gene: -; V gene: TRBV9; CDR3 protein: CASSFTLDREETQYF; CDR3 DNA: TGTGCCAGCAGCTTCACCTTGGACAGAGAAGAGACCCAGTACTTC
clone size: medium-sized; J gene: TRBJ1-1; D gene: -; V gene: TRBV5-5; CDR3 protein: CASSLRNTEAFF; CDR3 DNA: TGTGCCAGCAGCTTACGGAACACTGAAGCTTTCTTT
clone size: once; J gene: TRBJ1-2; D gene: TRBD1; V gene: TRBV9; CDR3 protein: CASSVTAGGPFNYGYTF; CDR3 DNA: TGTGCCAGCAGCGTAACGGCAGGGGGACCCTTTAACTATGGCTACACCTTC
clone size: -; J gene: TRBJ1-1; D gene: -; V gene: TRBV16; CDR3 protein: CASSQYFSTEAFF; CDR3 DNA: TGTGCCAGCAGCCAATATTTCAGCACTGAAGCTTTCTTT
clone size: few; J gene: TRBJ2-5; D gene: -; V gene: TRBV3-1/TRBV3-2; CDR3 protein: CASSIRTGQETQYF; CDR3 DNA: TGTGCCAGCAGCATCCGGACGGGACAAGAGACCCAGTACTTC
clone size: -; J gene: TRBJ2-2; D gene: -; V gene: TRBV19; CDR3 protein: CASSPNEGSGELFF; CDR3 DNA: TGTGCCAGTAGTCCTAACGAGGGCAGCGGGGAGCTGTTTTTT
clone size: -; J gene: TRBJ2-7; D gene: TRBD1; V gene: TRBV3-1/TRBV3-2; CDR3 protein: CASSQGQDTYEQYF; CDR3 DNA: TGTGCCAGCAGCCAGGGACAGGACACCTACGAGCAGTACTTC
clone size: -; J gene: TRBJ1-2; D gene: TRBD1; V gene: TRBV13; CDR3 protein: CASSLRTGTGGYGYTF; CDR3 DNA: TGTGCCAGCAGCCTCAGAACCGGGACAGGGGGCTATGGCTACACCTTC
clone size: -; J gene: TRBJ2-3; D gene: TRBD2; V gene: TRBV18; CDR3 protein: CASSPPNKRVTSGTDTQYF; CDR3 DNA: TGTGCCAGCTCACCACCGAATAAGCGTGTGACTAGCGGGACAGATACGCAGTATTTT
clone size: -; J gene: TRBJ1-2; D gene: -; V gene: TRBV19; CDR3 protein: CASSIKVDYGYTF; CDR3 DNA: TGTGCCAGTAGTATCAAGGTAGACTATGGCTACACCTTC
clone size: once; J gene: TRBJ2-2; D gene: -; V gene: TRBV5-1; CDR3 protein: CASSSGGELFF; CDR3 DNA: TGCGCCAGCAGCTCAGGGGGGGAGCTGTTTTTT
clone size: -; J gene: TRBJ1-1; D gene: -; V gene: TRBV28; CDR3 protein: CASKTRTNTEAFF; CDR3 DNA: TGTGCCAGCAAAACAAGAACCAACACTGAAGCTTTCTTT
clone size: -; J gene: TRBJ1-1; D gene: TRBD1; V gene: TRBV19; CDR3 protein: CASNTLGQGRVTEAFF; CDR3 DNA: TGTGCCAGTAATACATTGGGACAGGGACGGGTCACTGAAGCTTTCTTT
clone size: -; J gene: TRBJ2-1; D gene: -; V gene: TRBV3-1/TRBV3-2; CDR3 protein: CASSRFSQSYNEQFF; CDR3 DNA: TGTGCCAGCAGCCGCTTTTCACAGTCCTACAATGAGCAGTTCTTC
clone size: -; J gene: TRBJ2-1; D gene: -; V gene: TRBV9; CDR3 protein: CASSGGLFNEQFF; CDR3 DNA: TGTGCCAGCAGCGGCGGACTATTCAATGAGCAGTTCTTC
clone size: -; J gene: TRBJ2-2; D gene: TRBD2; V gene: TRBV19; CDR3 protein: CASSITSGGLSTGELFF; CDR3 DNA: TGTGCCAGTAGTATCACTAGCGGGGGGCTTTCCACCGGGGAGCTGTTTTTT
clone size: -; J gene: TRBJ1-3; D gene: -; V gene: TRBV2; CDR3 protein: CASSVRVSGNTIYF; CDR3 DNA: TGTGCCAGCAGTGTCAGGGTCTCTGGAAACACCATATATTTT
clone size: -; J gene: TRBJ1-2; D gene: -; V gene: TRBV20-1; CDR3 protein: CSAEDPYGYTF; CDR3 DNA: TGCAGTGCGGAGGACCCCTATGGCTACACCTTC
clone size: -; J gene: TRBJ1-2; D gene: -; V gene: TRBV6-6; CDR3 protein: CASRTTGIYGYTF; CDR3 DNA: TGTGCCAGCAGAACGACAGGAATCTATGGCTACACCTTC
clone size: -; J gene: TRBJ2-2; D gene: -; V gene: TRBV24-1; CDR3 protein: CATSGPGSGELFF; CDR3 DNA: TGTGCCACCAGTGGACCGGGTTCCGGGGAGCTGTTTTTT
clone size: once; J gene: TRBJ1-3; D gene: -; V gene: TRBV7-9; CDR3 protein: CASSLVGTGNTIYF; CDR3 DNA: TGTGCCAGCAGCTTAGTCGGAACTGGAAACACCATATATTTT
clone size: -; J gene: TRBJ2-5; D gene: TRBD2; V gene: TRBV5-1; CDR3 protein: CASSLGGLSGETQYF; CDR3 DNA: TGCGCCAGCAGCTTGGGGGGACTAAGCGGGGAGACCCAGTACTTC
clone size: -; J gene: TRBJ1-4; D gene: TRBD1; V gene: TRBV6-6; CDR3 protein: CASRRDSEKLFF; CDR3 DNA: TGTGCCAGCAGACGGGACAGTGAAAAACTGTTTTTT